Described below is a single TCR beta chain sequence and its context. Its antigen is currently unknown. The CDR3 has 13 residues. CDR1 DFQATT and CDR2 SNEGSKA come from the germline V gene (reference sequence). This entry belongs to a study of vaccination and CD4 T cells after COVID-19. With the Oncomine TCR Beta short-read assay, DNA from cultured CD4+ T cells was sequenced. Each CDR3 protein gets one entry after TCRdb re-called the PCR reads with MiXCR. The repertoire has 7,300 or so distinct CDR3 sequences, less than 85% of them found once; the top ten carry 16%. Treatment reported: roughly ten-day PBMC culture with coronavirus spike peptide pools or control peptides (ViraFEST assay). Expanded clonotypes were found by TCR sequencing after peptide-pool stimulation (ViraFEST).

This TCR was sampled from a human donor who had recovered from COVID-19. The sample was CD4+ T cells from blood, cultured in vitro. The chain carries TRBV20-1 and TRBJ2-7, with D perhaps being TRBD1 or TRBD2 (5 bases each). The CDR3: CSVRTGPVYEQYF. The CDR3 DNA is TGCAGCGTGCGAACGGGACCAGTTTACGAGCAGTACTTC.